This T cell receptor (beta chain) was captured in a study of blood T cell repertoires in COVID-19. Study overall: COVID-19 samples collected from the United States, Italy and Spain covered acute and convalescent phases. Sample material is recorded as cDNA or gDNA derived from T cells, B-cell-depleted T cells, or PBMCs.

In the authors' methods: Amplification from reference gene primers served as the basis for estimated nucleated cell counts. Profiled with immunoSEQ multiplex PCR; TCRdb holds only in-frame clones, not every one. That table furnishes V, J and clone size, whereas the DNA furnished D and trimming. The table has approximately 300,000 clones, 86% seen once. The sequencing input was peripheral blood. This clonotype originated in a woman aged 45 to 65 with acute or convalescent COVID-19.

The CDR3 nucleotides read TGTGCCAGCAGCCCTACAGGGGGCCGAGGGACCCAGTACTTC. Translated, it gives CASSPTGGRGTQYF. The V and J genes are TRBV11-2 and TRBJ2-5; 9 nucleotides match TRBD1. V trimming: 5 bases; J trimming: 7 bases; junction bases outside the gene matches: 8. The CDR3 sequence is 14 residues long. Germline values: CDR1 SGHAT, CDR2 FQNNGV.